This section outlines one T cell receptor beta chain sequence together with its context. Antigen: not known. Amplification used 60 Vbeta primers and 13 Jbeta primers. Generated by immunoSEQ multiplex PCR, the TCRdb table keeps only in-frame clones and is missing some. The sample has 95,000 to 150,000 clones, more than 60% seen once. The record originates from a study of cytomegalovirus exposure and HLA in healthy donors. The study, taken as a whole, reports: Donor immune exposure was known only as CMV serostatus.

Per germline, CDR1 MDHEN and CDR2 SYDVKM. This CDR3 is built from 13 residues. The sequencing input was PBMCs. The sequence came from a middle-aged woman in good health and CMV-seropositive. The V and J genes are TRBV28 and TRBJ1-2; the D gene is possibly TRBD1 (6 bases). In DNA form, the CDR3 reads TGTGCAGCGGGGGCAGGGGCCAACTATGGCTACACCTTC. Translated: CAAGAGANYGYTF.